This T cell receptor beta chain was observed in a study of blood T cells in healthy people across ages. Whole-study findings and limits: The diversity estimates, figures obtained from one million T cells, were considered underestimates. Higher diversity and more naive CD4+ cells were features of long-lived donors, compared to aged donors.

Alongside a J-beta primer mix, a sample-barcoded 5' primer served in a second PCR lasting about 7 to 11 cycles. A single record per CDR3 protein comes from TCRdb applying MiXCR to the 5' RACE reads. This sample has around 1,000,000 distinct CDR3 sequences, with 35% to 40% found just once. This clonotype occurred a few times. Its target is not known. There are 14 residues in the CDR3. Germline loops: CDR1 DFQATT, CDR2 SNEGSKA (reference sequence). Deletions cut 3 bases from V and 3 bases from J, with 14 bases between. Sequenced: blood. The clonotype comes from a man younger than 35 in good health. The genes are TRBV20-1 and TRBJ1-2, with D unclear. The CDR3 nucleotides read TGCAGTGCTAGGGTGAGACCGCGTTACTATGGCTACACCTTC. Its protein product is CSARVRPRYYGYTF.